This is a list of T cell receptor beta chains from one sample in a study of cytomegalovirus exposure and HLA in healthy donors. Method: immunoSEQ multiplex PCR; TCRdb's copy keeps in-frame clones and lacks some. Found here are 200,000 to 250,000 clones, around 80% of them singletons; the top ten hold approximately 0.62%. The specimen was PBMCs. The receptors here all came from a woman aged 40 to 55 in good health and CMV-seronegative. Each CDR3 is given with its conserved first and last residue. Fields, in order: J gene, V gene, CDR3 protein.

>TRBJ1-1|TRBV9
CASSVALRAEAFF
>TRBJ1-2|TRBV19
CASRSLDISLKAVGYTF
>TRBJ1-6|TRBV12-5
CASGTQGDNSPLHF
>TRBJ2-3|TRBV7-4
CASSQTGCTDTQYF
>TRBJ1-5|TRBV7-8
CASSSAGGGQPQHF
>TRBJ2-2|TRBV18
CASSPKGVVGELFF
>TRBJ2-5|TRBV5-6
CASSFQGIGQTQETQYF
>TRBJ1-1|TRBV11-2
CASSLTENTEAFF
>TRBJ1-5|TRBV19
CASGTGAQPQHF
>TRBJ2-7|TRBV29-1
CSVTGDYSYEQYF
>TRBJ2-7|TRBV19
CASRHRDRGEQYF
>TRBJ1-5|TRBV20-1
CSARDSQPQHF
>TRBJ2-3|TRBV4-2
CASSQDSADTQYF
>TRBJ1-1|TRBV2
CASRNRASNTEAFF